The 17 T cell receptor beta chains below come from one sample, sequenced in a study of follicular helper T cells after annual influenza vaccination. This table comes from immunoSEQ multiplex PCR, and its TCRdb copy is limited to in-frame clones, with some not included. Of about 2,100 clones listed, approximately 84% were seen once; the top ten hold about 3.4%. Specified time point: 2015-2016 season, 7 days after influenza vaccination. Specimen: CXCR5+ CD38- circulating T follicular helper cells from blood, collected 7 days after influenza vaccination. The subset: circulating Tfh, non-naive CD4+CXCR5+PD-1+ (ICOS+CD38+ or ICOS-CD38-). The receptors stem from an adult who received the influenza vaccine.

The V and J genes are TRBV7-9 and TRBJ1-1, with D possibly TRBD1 on 6 matching bases. This CDR3 spans 14 amino acids. With 4 bases removed from V and 3 bases from J, the gap between germline ends came to 12 bases. The V gene's germline CDR1 is SEHNR and CDR2 FQNEAQ (reference sequence). In DNA form, the CDR3 reads TGTGCCAGCAGCTCCCGGACAGTTCACACTGAAGCTTTCTTT. Its translation is CASSSRTVHTEAFF.

The chain uses TRBV2 and TRBJ1-2; the D is unclear. The V and J ends lost 5 bases and 3 bases respectively, with 10 bases between them. Germline lookup yields CDR1 SNHLY and CDR2 FYNNEI. The CDR3 loop spans 13 amino acids. CDR3 nucleotide sequence: TGTGCCAGCAGTAAGGACGGGTACTATGGCTACACCTTC. It is translated as CASSKDGYYGYTF.

In this sample, this clone turned up once. The chain joins TRBV5-6 to TRBJ2-4; 8 bases align to TRBD1. This CDR3 spans 14 amino acids. Germline V gene sequence: CDR1 SGHDT, CDR2 YYEEEE. J lost 7 bases, V lost 3 bases, and 6 bases had no gene match. The DNA of the CDR3 is TGTGCCAGCAGCTCCAGGGGGCTCCTGAACATTCAGTACTTC. This codes for CASSSRGLLNIQYF. The full variable domain, its missing parts supplied by reference TRBV5-6 and TRBJ2-4, is DAGVTQSPTHLIKTRGQQVTLRCSPKSGHDTVSWYQQALGQGPQFIFQYYEEEERQRGNFPDRFSGHQFPNYSSELNVNALLLGDSALYLCASSSRGLLNIQYFGAGTRLSVL.

The V call is TRBV19, the J call TRBJ1-1; the D is unclear. Germline CDR1 is LNHDA and CDR2 is SQIVND (reference sequence). The CDR3 sequence is 11 residues long. The V gene lost 6 bases and the J gene lost 8 bases, with 10 bases spanning the gap. The CDR3 protein is CASSRRREAFF. The CDR3 DNA is TGTGCCAGTAGCCGCAGACGGGAAGCTTTCTTT.

This clone was picked up one time. The chain couples TRBV5-1 to TRBJ2-1, with D possibly being TRBD2 (7 bases). The germline gives CDR1 SGHRS, CDR2 YFSETQ. Trimming shortened V by 3 bases and J by 8 bases, and 18 bases separated the two germline ends. CDR3 length: 15 amino acids. The CDR3 DNA sequence: TGCGCCAGCAGCTCCTCCCCGGGGGCGGGGGATGAGCAGTTCTTC. Its translation is CASSSSPGAGDEQFF. Looking up the rest from reference TRBV5-1 and TRBJ2-1 gives the full variable domain: KAGVTQTPRYLIKTRGQQVTLSCSPISGHRSVSWYQQTPGQGLQFLFEYFSETQRNKGNFPGRFSGRQFSNSRSEMNVSTLELGDSALYLCASSSSPGAGDEQFFGPGTRLTVL.

The chain uses TRBV6-4 and TRBJ2-5; 15 bases fit TRBD2. This CDR3 has 20 residues. Germline CDR1 reads MRHNA; CDR2 reads SNTAGT. Trimming cost V 1 base and J 1 base; bases outside gene matches: 10. The CDR3 bases are TGTGCCAGCAGTGACTATCCCAGGACTAGCGGGAGGGATTCCCAAGAGACCCAGTACTTC. Amino acid sequence: CASSDYPRTSGRDSQETQYF.

The J gene is TRBJ2-3, the V gene TRBV28; D is unresolved. Trimming took off 10 bases at V and 1 base at J, with 9 bases between the two ends. CDR3 size: 12 residues. Germline V gives CDR1 MDHEN, CDR2 SYDVKM. CDR3 region: CATSAGTDTQYF. CDR3 in DNA: TGTGCCACCTCCGCGGGCACAGATACGCAGTATTTT.

The genes are TRBV6-5 and TRBJ2-3, with 9 nucleotides matching TRBD1. This CDR3 is built from 16 residues. The germline CDR1 and CDR2 sequences are MNHEY and SVGAGI. Trimming removed 0 bases from V and 3 bases from J; junction bases left unmatched: 4. Here the CDR3 reads CASSYSGTGRTDTQYF. DNA of the CDR3: TGTGCCAGCAGTTACTCTGGGACAGGGCGGACAGATACGCAGTATTTT.

This rearrangement joins TRBV7-8 to TRBJ1-4; D perhaps matches TRBD1 (5 bases). V lost 5 bases to trimming and J lost 0 bases, with 10 bases between them. Germline assignment: CDR1 SGHVS and CDR2 FQNEAQ. The CDR3 sequence is 15 residues long. The CDR3 DNA reads TGTGCCAGCAGCCCAGGGAAGGCAACTAATGAAAAACTGTTTTTT. Translation: CASSPGKATNEKLFF.

The chain is built from TRBV2 and TRBJ1-2; 7 nucleotides align to TRBD1. V lost 5 bases, J lost 0 bases, and 12 bases stayed unmatched. The germline V gene has CDR1 SNHLY and CDR2 FYNNEI. The length of the CDR3 is 17 residues. In DNA, the CDR3 is TGTGCCAGCAGTCAAGGGGACAGACCGGAAACTAACTATGGCTACACCTTC. It codes for CASSQGDRPETNYGYTF.

The chain uses TRBV19 and TRBJ1-1; TRBD1 matches 10 bases. CDR1 is LNHDA, CDR2 SQIVND, per germline (reference sequence). Trimming took 6 bases from V and 2 from J; bases not matched to a gene: 9. The CDR3 is made up of 16 amino acids. CDR3: CASSQDRGLDNTEAFF. The CDR3, as DNA: TGTGCCAGTAGCCAAGACAGGGGGCTTGATAACACTGAAGCTTTCTTT.

This chain joins TRBV7-2 and TRBJ2-7; the D is unclear. Germline V gene sequence: CDR1 SGHTA, CDR2 FQGNSA. This CDR3 has 14 amino acids. V was pared by 5 bases and J by 2 bases, with 13 bases between. CDR3: CASSVRGGTYEQYF. In nucleotides, the CDR3 is TGTGCCAGCAGCGTTAGAGGCGGTACCTACGAGCAGTACTTC. Variable domain in full (rest from reference TRBV7-2 and TRBJ2-7): GAGVSQSPSNKVTEKGKDVELRCDPISGHTALYWYRQSLGQGLEFLIYFQGNSAPDKSGLPSDRFSAERTGGSVSTLTIQRTQQEDSAVYLCASSVRGGTYEQYFGPGTRLTVT.

V and J are TRBV7-2 and TRBJ2-3; D possibly uses TRBD1 or TRBD2 (6 bases each). V was trimmed by 5 bases and J by 4 bases, leaving 22 bases between them. The CDR3 loop spans 17 amino acids. The germline CDR1 and CDR2 sequences are SGHTA and FQGNSA. CDR3 coding DNA: TGTGCCAGCAGCATAAAATCCGGGGGCGGGGTCCCAGATACGCAGTATTTT. This sequence encodes CASSIKSGGGVPDTQYF.

This clone was seen more than once but under ten times. This chain joins TRBV6-1 and TRBJ2-1; no clear D gene. Germline V gene data show CDR1 as MNHNS and CDR2 as SASEGT. V was cut by 8 bases and J by 0 bases, with 11 bases left in between. The CDR3 loop spans 14 amino acids. The CDR3 here is CASERRSSYNEQFF. The CDR3 nucleotides read TGTGCCAGCGAGCGCCGGAGCTCCTACAATGAGCAGTTCTTC.

The chain links TRBV6-1 to TRBJ1-2; the match to TRBD1 covers 7 bases. Losses at the gene ends were 4 bases for V and 4 bases for J; bases not matched to a gene: 9. Germline assignment: CDR1 MNHNS and CDR2 SASEGT. CDR3 length equals 15 residues. The CDR3 region is CASSVSGGGIYGYTF. The CDR3 DNA reads as TGTGCCAGCAGTGTTTCAGGGGGAGGTATCTATGGCTACACCTTC.

The J gene is TRBJ1-2, the V gene TRBV19; D unclear. Trimming took 8 bases from V and 2 from J, leaving 21 bases between them. The germline CDR1 and CDR2 sequences are LNHDA and SQIVND (reference sequence). The CDR3 is made up of 16 amino acids. The CDR3, as DNA: TGTGCCAGTTCCTTGACTGGCAACACACAAAACTATGGCTACACCTTC. Protein sequence: CASSLTGNTQNYGYTF.

V usage is TRBV18 and J usage is TRBJ1-1; D ambiguous. V shed 3 bases and J shed 6 bases, with 14 bases lying between them. The CDR3 length is 14 residues. Germline values: CDR1 KGHSH, CDR2 LQKENI. The chain's CDR3 is CASSPVWGAAEAFF. The CDR3 coding sequence is TGTGCCAGCTCACCTGTCTGGGGAGCCGCTGAAGCTTTCTTT.